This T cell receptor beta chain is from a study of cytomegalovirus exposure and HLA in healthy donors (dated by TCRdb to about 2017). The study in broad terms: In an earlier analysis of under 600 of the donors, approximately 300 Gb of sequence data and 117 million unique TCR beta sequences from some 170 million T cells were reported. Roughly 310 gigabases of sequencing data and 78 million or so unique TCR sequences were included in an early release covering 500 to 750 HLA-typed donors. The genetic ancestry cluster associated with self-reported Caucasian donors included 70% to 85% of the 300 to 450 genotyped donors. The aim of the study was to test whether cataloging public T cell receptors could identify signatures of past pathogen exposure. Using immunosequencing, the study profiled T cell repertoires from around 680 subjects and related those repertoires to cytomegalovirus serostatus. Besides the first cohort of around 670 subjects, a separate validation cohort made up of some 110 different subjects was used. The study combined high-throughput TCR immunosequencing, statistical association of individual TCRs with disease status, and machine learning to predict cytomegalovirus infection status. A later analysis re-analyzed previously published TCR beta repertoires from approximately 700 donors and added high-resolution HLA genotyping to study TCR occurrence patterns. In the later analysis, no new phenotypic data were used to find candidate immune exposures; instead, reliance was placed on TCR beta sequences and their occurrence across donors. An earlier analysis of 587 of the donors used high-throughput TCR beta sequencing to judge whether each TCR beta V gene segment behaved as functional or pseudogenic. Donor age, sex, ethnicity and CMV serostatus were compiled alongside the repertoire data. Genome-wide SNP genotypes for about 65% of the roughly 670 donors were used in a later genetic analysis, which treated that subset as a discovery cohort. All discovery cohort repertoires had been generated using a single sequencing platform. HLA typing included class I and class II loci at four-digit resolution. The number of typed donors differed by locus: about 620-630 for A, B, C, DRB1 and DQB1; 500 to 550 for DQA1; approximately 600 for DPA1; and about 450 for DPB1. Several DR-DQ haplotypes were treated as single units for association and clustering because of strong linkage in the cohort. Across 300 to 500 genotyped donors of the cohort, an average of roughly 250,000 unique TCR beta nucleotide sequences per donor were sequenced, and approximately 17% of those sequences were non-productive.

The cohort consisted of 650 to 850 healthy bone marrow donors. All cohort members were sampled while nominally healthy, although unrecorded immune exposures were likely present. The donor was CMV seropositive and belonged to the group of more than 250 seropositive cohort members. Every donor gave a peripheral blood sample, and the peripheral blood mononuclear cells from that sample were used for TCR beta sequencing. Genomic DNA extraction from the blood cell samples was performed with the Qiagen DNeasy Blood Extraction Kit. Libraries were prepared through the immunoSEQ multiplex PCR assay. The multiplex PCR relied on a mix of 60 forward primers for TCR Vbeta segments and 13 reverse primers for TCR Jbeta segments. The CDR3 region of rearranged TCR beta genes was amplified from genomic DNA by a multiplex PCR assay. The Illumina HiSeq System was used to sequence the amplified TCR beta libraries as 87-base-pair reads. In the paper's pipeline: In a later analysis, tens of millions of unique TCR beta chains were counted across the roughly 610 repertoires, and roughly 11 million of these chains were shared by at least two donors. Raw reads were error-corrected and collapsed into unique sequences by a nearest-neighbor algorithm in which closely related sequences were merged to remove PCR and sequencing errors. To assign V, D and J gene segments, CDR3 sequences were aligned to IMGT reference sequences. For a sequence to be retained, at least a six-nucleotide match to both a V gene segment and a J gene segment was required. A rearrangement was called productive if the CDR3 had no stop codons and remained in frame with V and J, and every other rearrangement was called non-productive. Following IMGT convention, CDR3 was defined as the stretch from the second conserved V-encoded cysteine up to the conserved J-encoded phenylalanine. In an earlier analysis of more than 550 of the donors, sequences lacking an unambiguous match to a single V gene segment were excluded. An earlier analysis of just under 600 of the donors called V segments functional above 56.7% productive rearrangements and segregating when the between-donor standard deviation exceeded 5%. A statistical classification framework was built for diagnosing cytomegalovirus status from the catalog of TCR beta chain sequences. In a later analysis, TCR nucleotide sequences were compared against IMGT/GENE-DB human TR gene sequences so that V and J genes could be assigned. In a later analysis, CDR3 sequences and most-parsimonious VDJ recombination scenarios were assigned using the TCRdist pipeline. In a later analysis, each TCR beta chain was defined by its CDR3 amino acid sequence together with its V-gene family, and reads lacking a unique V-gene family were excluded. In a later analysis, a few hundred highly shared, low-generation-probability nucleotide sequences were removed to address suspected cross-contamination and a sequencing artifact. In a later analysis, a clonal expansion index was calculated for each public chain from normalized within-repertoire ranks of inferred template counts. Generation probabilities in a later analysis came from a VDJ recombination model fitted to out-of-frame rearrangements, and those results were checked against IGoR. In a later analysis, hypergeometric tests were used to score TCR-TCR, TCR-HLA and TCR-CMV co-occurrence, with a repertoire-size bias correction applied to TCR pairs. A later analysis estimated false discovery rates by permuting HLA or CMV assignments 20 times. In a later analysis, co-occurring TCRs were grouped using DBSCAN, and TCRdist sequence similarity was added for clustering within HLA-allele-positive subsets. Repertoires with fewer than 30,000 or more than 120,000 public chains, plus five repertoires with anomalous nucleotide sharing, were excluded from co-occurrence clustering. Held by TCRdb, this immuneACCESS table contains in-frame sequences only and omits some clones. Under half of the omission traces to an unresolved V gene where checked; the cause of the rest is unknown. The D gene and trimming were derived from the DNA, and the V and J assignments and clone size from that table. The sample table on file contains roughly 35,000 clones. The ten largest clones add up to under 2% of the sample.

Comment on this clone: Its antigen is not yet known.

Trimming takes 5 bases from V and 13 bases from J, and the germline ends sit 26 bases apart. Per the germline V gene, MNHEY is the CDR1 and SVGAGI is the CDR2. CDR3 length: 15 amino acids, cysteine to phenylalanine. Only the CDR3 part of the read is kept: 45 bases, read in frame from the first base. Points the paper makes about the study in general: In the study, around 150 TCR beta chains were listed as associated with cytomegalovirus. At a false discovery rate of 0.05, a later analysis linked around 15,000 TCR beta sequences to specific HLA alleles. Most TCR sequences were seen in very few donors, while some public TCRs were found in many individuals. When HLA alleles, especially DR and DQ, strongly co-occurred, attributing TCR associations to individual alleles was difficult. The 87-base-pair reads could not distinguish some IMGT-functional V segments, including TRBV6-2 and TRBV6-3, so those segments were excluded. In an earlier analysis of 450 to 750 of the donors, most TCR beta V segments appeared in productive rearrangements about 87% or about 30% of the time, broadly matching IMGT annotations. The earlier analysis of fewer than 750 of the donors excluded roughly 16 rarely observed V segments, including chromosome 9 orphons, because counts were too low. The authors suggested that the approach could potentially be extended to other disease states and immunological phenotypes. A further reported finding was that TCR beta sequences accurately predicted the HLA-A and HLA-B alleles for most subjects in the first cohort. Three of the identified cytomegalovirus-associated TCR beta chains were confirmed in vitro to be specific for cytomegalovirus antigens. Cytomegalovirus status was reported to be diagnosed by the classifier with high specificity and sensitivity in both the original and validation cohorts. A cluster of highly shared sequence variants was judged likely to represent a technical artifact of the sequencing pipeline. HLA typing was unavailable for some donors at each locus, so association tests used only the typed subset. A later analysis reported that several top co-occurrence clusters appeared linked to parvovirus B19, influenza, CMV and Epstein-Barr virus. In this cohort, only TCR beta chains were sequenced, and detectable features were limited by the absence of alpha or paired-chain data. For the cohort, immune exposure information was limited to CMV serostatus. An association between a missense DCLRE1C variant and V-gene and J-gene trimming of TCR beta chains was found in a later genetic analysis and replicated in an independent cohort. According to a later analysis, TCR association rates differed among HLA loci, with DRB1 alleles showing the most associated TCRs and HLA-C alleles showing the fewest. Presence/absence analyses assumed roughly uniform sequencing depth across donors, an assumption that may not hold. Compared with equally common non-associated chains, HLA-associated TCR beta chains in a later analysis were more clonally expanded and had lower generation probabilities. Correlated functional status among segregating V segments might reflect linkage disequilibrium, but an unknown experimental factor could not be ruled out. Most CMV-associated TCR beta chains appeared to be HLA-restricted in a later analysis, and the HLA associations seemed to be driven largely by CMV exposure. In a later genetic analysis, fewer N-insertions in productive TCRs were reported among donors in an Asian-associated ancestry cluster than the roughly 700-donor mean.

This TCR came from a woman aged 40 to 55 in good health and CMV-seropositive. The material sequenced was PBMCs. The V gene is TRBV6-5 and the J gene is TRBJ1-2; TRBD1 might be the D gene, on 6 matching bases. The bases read TGTGCCAGCAGTAGATCGGGACAAGGCGTAAGTGGAAGCACCTTC. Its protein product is CASSRSGQGVSGSTF.